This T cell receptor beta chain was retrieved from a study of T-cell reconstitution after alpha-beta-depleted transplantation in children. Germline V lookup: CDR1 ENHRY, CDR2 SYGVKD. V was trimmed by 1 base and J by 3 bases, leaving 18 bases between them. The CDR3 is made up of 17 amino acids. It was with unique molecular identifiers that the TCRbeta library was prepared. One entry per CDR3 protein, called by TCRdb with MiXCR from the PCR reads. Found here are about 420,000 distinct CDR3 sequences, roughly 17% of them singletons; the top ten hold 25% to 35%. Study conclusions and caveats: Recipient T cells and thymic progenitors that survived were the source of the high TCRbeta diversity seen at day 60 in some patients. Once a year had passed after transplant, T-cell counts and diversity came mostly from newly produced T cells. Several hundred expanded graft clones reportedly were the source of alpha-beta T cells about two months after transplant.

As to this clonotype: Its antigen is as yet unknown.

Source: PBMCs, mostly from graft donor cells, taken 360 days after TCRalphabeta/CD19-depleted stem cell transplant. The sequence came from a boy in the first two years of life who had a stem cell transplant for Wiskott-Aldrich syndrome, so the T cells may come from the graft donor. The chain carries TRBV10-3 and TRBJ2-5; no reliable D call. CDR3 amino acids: CAISEFTAYSPEETQYF. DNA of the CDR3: TGTGCCATCAGTGAGTTCACAGCTTATTCCCCTGAAGAGACCCAGTACTTC.